A selection of T cell receptor beta chains follows, all from one sample in a study of shared clonotypes between healthy human individuals. Some clones are missing from TCRdb's copy, which holds only in-frame ones; the method was immunoSEQ multiplex PCR. Of around 1.9 million clones in the sample, roughly 91% were seen once. Source material: naive CD8+ T cells from PBMCs. These receptors all come from a man younger than 35 in good health. Some clones in this sample may be carry-over from other donors' samples. CDR3s include the opening cysteine and the closing phenylalanine or tryptophan. The D gene is left open where the match is weak. Expanded clones are given a class, and other clones once, few, many or no size at all.

TRBD1	once	TRBV11-2	TRBJ2-2	TGTGCCAGCAGCCATACGGGACAGGGGGCTGCCGGGGAGCTGTTTTTT	CASSHTGQGAAGELFF
.	.	TRBV9	TRBJ2-1	TGTGCCAGCAGCGTAGGTGCGGGCAGGGAATACAATGAGCAGTTCTTC	CASSVGAGREYNEQFF
.	.	TRBV15	TRBJ2-5	TGTGCCACCAGTACAGCGGTTCGAGAGACCCAGTACTTC	CATSTAVRETQYF
TRBD2	.	TRBV4-2	TRBJ2-1	TGTGCCAGCAGCCAAGGTCTTTCGGGACTAGCGGGAAAGTTCTTC	CASSQGLSGLAGKFF
TRBD2	once	TRBV6-1	TRBJ2-7	TGTGCCAGCAGTGAGACTAGCGGACCCTACGAGCAGTACTTC	CASSETSGPYEQYF
TRBD1	.	TRBV7-2	TRBJ2-1	TGTGCCAGCAGCTTAGCGCCAGGGACAGGCTACAATGAGCAGTTCTTC	CASSLAPGTGYNEQFF
.	once	TRBV7-9	TRBJ1-1	TGTGCCAGCAACCAAGGGGTAGGGACTGAAGCTTTCTTT	CASNQGVGTEAFF
.	.	TRBV27	TRBJ1-5	TGTGCCAGCGGTCCAGCCCGGATGGCCCAGCATTTT	CASGPARMAQHF
TRBD2	.	TRBV6-4	TRBJ2-3	TGTGCCAGACTTCAGGAAGGCCCGGGACTAGCGCATTTGGGCACAGATACGCAGTATTTT	CARLQEGPGLAHLGTDTQYF
.	.	TRBV16	TRBJ1-5	TGTGCCAGCAGCAGGACAGTAAATGGCGGGCCCCAGCATTTT	CASSRTVNGGPQHF
TRBD1	.	TRBV7-8	TRBJ1-5	TGTGCCAGCAGCTTAGGGATGCAGGGGGCTAATCAGCCCCAGCATTTT	CASSLGMQGANQPQHF
.	.	TRBV6-5	TRBJ1-2	TGTGCCAGCAGACATTCAGGGAACTATGGCTACACCTTC	CASRHSGNYGYTF
TRBD1	.	TRBV19	TRBJ2-7	TGTGCCAGTAGTATTCGGGACAGGGGTCTACACGAGCAGTACTTC	CASSIRDRGLHEQYF
.	.	TRBV4-2	TRBJ1-1	TGTGCCAGCAGCCGAGGGACTAGGGACCCCAGGGGAGCTTTCTTT	CASSRGTRDPRGAFF
.	few	TRBV19	TRBJ1-5	TGTGCCAGTAGTATCCCAGGGTACGGGCAGCCCCAGCATTTT	CASSIPGYGQPQHF
TRBD2	.	TRBV14	TRBJ2-1	TGTGCCAGCAGCCAATTTACGGGACTACCCTCCTACAATGAGCAGTTCTTC	CASSQFTGLPSYNEQFF
.	.	TRBV28	TRBJ2-1	TGTGCCAGCGCTTCCCGACCGCCCTTATACTCCTACAATGAGCAGTTCTTC	CASASRPPLYSYNEQFF
.	.	TRBV11-2	TRBJ2-2	TGTGCCAGCAGCTTGGACACCGGGGAGCTGTTTTTT	CASSLDTGELFF
TRBD2	.	TRBV4-2	TRBJ2-1	TGTGCCAGCAGCCAAGAGGCTAGCGGGAACGCTGTTTATGAGCAGTTCTTC	CASSQEASGNAVYEQFF
TRBD2	.	TRBV6-6	TRBJ2-7	TGTGCCAGCTGTCGACGGGAGGACCAATACGAGCAGTACTTC	CASCRREDQYEQYF
TRBD1	.	TRBV29-1	TRBJ1-1	TGCAGCGCCAGGGTTCAGGGGGCGCGGGACACTGAAGCTTTCTTT	CSARVQGARDTEAFF
TRBD2	.	TRBV19	TRBJ2-1	TGTGCCAGTAGGTGGCGGGGAGGGAACAATGAGCAGTTCTTC	CASRWRGGNNEQFF